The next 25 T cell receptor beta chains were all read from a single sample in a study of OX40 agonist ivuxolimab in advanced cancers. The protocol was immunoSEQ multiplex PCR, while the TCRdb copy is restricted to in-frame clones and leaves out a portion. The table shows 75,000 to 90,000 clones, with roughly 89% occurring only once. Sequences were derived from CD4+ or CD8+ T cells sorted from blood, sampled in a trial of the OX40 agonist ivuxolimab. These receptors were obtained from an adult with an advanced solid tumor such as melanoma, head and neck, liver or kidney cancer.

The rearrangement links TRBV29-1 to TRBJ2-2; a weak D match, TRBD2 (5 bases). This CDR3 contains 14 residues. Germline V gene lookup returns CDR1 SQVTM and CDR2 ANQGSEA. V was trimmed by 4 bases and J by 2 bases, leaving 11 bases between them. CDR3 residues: CSVVVATNTGELFF. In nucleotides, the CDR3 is TGCAGCGTTGTCGTAGCGACTAACACCGGGGAGCTGTTTTTT.

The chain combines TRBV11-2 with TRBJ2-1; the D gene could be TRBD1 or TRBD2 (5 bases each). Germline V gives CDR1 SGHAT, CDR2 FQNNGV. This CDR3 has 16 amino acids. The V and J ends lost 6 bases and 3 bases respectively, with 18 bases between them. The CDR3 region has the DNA TGTGCCAGCAGTTCAACCCGGGACGCTTACTACAATGAGCAGTTCTTC. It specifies CASSSTRDAYYNEQFF.

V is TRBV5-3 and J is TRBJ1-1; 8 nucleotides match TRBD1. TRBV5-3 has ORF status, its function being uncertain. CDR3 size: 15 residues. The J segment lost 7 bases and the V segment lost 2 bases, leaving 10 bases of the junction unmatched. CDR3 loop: CARSFLGRGLGEAFF. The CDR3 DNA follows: TGTGCCAGAAGCTTTCTGGGCAGGGGGCTAGGTGAAGCTTTCTTT.

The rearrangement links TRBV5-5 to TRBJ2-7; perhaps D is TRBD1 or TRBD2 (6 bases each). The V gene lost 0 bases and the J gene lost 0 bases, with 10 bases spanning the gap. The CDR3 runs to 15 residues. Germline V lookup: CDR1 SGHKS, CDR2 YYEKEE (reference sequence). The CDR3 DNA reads TGTGCCAGCAGCTTGGTTGGAGGGGGCTCCTACGAGCAGTACTTC. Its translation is CASSLVGGGSYEQYF.

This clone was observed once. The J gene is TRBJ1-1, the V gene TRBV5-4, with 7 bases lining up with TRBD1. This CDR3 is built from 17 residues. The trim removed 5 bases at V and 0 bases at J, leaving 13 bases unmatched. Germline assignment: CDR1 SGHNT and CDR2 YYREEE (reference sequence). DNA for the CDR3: TGTGCCAGCAGTTCAGGGACAGTTAATTACTTGAACACTGAAGCTTTCTTT. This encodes CASSSGTVNYLNTEAFF.

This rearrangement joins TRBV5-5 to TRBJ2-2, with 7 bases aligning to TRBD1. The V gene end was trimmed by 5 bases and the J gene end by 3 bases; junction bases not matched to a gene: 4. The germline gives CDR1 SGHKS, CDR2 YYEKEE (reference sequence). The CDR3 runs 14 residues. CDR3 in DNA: TGTGCCAGCAGGACCGGGACAGACACCGGGGAGCTGTTTTTT. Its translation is CASRTGTDTGELFF.

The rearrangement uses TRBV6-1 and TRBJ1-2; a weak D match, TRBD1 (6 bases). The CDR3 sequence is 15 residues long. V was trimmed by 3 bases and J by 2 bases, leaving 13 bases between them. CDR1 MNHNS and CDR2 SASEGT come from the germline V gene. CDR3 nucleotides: TGTGCCAGCAGTGACGCTCCTACAGGGAACTATGGCTACACCTTC. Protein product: CASSDAPTGNYGYTF.

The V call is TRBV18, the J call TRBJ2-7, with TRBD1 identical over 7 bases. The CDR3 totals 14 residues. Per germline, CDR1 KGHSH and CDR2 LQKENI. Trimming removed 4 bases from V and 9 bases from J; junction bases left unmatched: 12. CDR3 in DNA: TGTGCCAGCTCACTCGGGACAGACCTCGTGCGGCAGTACTTC. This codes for CASSLGTDLVRQYF.

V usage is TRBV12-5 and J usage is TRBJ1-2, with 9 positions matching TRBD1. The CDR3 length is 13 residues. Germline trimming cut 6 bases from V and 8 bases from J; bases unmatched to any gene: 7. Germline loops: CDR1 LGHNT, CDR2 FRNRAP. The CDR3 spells CASGRDRVGGYTF. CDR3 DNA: TGTGCTAGTGGACGGGACAGGGTGGGCGGCTACACCTTC.

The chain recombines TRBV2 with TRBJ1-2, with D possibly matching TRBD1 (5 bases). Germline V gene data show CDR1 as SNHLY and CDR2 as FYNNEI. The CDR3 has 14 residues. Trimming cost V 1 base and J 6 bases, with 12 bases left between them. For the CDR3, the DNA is TGTGCCAGCAGTGAAGACAGGCCCCAGGATGGCTACACCTTC. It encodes CASSEDRPQDGYTF.

The DNA of the CDR3 is TGTGCCAGTAGTTCGGGCAGTACTGGAAACACCATATATTTT. Translation: CASSSGSTGNTIYF. V usage is TRBV19 and J usage is TRBJ1-3; the D is unclear. Germline V CDR1 and CDR2: LNHDA, SQIVND (reference sequence). CDR3 length equals 14 residues. V was shortened by 5 bases and J by 2 bases, with 10 bases between the two germline ends.

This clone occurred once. CDR3 sequence reads: CASSLWVDRNEKLFF. Here the CDR3 DNA reads TGTGCCAGCAGCTTATGGGTTGACAGAAATGAAAAACTGTTTTTT. This chain links TRBV11-2 with TRBJ1-4, with D possibly matching TRBD1 (5 bases). Germline V CDR1 and CDR2: SGHAT, FQNNGV. Trimming removed 2 bases from V and 5 bases from J, with 12 bases in between. This CDR3 spans 15 amino acids.

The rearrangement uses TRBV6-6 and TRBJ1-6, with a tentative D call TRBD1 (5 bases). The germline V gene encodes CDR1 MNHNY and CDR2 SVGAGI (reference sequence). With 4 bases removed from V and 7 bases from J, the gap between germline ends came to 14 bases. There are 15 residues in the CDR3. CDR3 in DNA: TGTGCCAGCAGTTTTTACAGGCGGGGGAATTCACCCCTCCACTTT. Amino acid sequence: CASSFYRRGNSPLHF.

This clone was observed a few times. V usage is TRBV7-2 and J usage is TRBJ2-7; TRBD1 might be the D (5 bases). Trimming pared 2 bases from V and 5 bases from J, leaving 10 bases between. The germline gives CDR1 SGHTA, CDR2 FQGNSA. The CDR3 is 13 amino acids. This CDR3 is CASSLLRGNEQYF. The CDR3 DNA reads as TGTGCCAGCAGCTTACTAAGGGGTAACGAGCAGTACTTC.

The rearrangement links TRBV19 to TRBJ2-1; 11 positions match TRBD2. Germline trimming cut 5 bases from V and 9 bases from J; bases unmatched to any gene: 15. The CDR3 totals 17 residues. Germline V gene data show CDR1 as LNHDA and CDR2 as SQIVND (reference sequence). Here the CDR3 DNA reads TGTGCCAGTAGTCCCTCTGGCTTTAGCGGGGGGGCTTTTGAGCAGTTCTTC. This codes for CASSPSGFSGGAFEQFF.

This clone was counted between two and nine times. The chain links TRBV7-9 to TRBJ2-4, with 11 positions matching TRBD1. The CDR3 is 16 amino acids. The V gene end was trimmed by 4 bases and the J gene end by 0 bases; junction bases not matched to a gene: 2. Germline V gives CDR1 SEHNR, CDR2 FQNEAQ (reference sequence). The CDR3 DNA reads TGTGCCAGCAGCTCGGGACAGGGGGTAGCCAAAAACATTCAGTACTTC. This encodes CASSSGQGVAKNIQYF.

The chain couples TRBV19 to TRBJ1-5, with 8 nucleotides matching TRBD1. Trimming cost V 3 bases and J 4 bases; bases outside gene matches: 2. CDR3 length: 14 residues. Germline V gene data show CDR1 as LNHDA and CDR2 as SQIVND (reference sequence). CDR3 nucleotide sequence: TGTGCCAGTAGTATCAGGGGGCCAAATCAGCCCCAGCATTTT. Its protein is CASSIRGPNQPQHF. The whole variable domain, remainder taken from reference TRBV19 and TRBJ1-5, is DGGITQSPKYLFRKEGQNVTLSCEQNLNHDAMYWYRQDPGQGLRLIYYSQIVNDFQKGDIAEGYSVSREKKESFPLTVTSAQKNPTAFYLCASSIRGPNQPQHFGDGTRLSIL.

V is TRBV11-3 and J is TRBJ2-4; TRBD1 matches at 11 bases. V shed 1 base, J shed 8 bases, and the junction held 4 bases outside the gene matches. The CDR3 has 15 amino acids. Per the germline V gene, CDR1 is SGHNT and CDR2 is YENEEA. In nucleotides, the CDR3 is TGTGCCAGCAGCTTAGGGGGGACAGGGGGAGACATTCAGTACTTC. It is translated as CASSLGGTGGDIQYF.

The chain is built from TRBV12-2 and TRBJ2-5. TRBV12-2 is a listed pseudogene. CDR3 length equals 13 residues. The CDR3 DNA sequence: TGTGCAAGTCGCGCTCAAGGTGACGGGACCCAGTACTTC. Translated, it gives CASRAQGDGTQYF.

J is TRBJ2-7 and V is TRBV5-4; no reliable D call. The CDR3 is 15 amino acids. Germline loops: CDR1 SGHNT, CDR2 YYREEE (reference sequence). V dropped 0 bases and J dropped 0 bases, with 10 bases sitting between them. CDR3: CASSLDVQSSYEQYF. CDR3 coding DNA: TGTGCCAGCAGCTTGGACGTGCAAAGCTCCTACGAGCAGTACTTC. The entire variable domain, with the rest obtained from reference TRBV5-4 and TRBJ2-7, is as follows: ETGVTQSPTHLIKTRGQQVTLRCSSQSGHNTVSWYQQALGQGPQFIFQYYREEENGRGNFPPRFSGLQFPNYSSELNVNALELDDSALYLCASSLDVQSSYEQYFGPGTRLTVT.

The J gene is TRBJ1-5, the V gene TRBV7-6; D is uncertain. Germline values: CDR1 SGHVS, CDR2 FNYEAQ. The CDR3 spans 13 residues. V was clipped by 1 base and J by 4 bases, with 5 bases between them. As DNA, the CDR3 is TGTGCCAGCAGCTTAGGGCCAAATCAGCCCCAGCATTTT. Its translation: CASSLGPNQPQHF.

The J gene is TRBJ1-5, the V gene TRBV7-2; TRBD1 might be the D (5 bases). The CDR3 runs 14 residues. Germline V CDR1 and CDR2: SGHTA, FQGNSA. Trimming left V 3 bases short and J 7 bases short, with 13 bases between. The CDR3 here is CASSFKQGDQPQHF. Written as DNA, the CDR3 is TGTGCCAGCAGCTTTAAGCAGGGAGACCAGCCCCAGCATTTT.

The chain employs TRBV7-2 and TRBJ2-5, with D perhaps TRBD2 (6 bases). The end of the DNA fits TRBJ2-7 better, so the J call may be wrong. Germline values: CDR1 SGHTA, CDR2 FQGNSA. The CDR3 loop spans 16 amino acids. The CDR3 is CASSLGTPGTHYEQYF. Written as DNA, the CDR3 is TGTGCCAGCAGCTTAGGCACCCCGGGGACTCACTACGAGCAGTACTTC.

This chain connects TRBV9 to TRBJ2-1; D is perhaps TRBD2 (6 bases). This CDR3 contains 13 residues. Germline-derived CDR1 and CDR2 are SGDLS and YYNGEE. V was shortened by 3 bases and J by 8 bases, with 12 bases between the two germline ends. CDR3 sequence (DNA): TGTGCCAGCAGCGACCGCTGGGGGGATGAGCAGTTCTTC. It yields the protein CASSDRWGDEQFF.

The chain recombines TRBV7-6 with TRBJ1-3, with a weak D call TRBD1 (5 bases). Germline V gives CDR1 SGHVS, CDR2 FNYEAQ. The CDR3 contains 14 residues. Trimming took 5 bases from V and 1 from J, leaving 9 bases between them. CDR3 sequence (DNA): TGTGCCAGCAGCCCCAAGGGGTCTGGAAACACCATATATTTT. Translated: CASSPKGSGNTIYF.